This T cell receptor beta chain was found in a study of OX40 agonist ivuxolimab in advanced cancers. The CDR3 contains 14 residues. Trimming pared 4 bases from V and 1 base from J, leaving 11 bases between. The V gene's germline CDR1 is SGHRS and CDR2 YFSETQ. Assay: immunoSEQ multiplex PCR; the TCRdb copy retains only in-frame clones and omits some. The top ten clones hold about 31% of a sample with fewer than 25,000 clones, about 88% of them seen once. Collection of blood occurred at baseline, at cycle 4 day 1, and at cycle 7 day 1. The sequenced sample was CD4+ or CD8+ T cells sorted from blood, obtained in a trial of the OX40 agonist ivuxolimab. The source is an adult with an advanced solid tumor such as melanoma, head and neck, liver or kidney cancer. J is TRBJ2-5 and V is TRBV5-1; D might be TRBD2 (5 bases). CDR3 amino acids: CASSPAGGQETQYF. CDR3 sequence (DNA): TGCGCCAGCAGCCCGGCGGGCGGCCAAGAGACCCAGTACTTC.